A selection of T cell receptor beta chains follows, all from one sample in a study of spatial heterogeneity in lung cancer. TCRdb itself ran the 5' RACE reads through MiXCR, one entry per CDR3 protein. The sample includes under 650 distinct CDR3 sequences, 25% to 30% of them seen just once. The input for sequencing was lung tumor tissue, taken at surgery. The receptors derive from a male donor with early-stage non-small cell lung cancer. Both conserved end residues are part of each CDR3. D genes are given only for firm matches. Only part of the rows carry a size: once, few, many, or a class if the clone is expanded.

D gene: TRBD1; CDR3 length: 15; V gene: TRBV7-2; J gene: TRBJ2-1; clone size: large; CDR3 DNA: TGTGCCAGCAGCCTACAGGGGCTTGTCGCCAATGAGCAGTTCTTC; CDR3 protein: CASSLQGLVANEQFF
D gene: NA; CDR3 length: 11; V gene: TRBV6-6; J gene: TRBJ1-1; clone size: large; CDR3 DNA: TGTGCCAGCAGTCCGAACACTGAAGCTTTCTTT; CDR3 protein: CASSPNTEAFF
D gene: TRBD2; CDR3 length: 16; V gene: TRBV9; J gene: TRBJ2-3; clone size: large; CDR3 DNA: TGTGCCAGCAGCCCAACGGAGCGGGGGGGCCTAGATACGCAGTATTTT; CDR3 protein: CASSPTERGGLDTQYF
D gene: TRBD2; CDR3 length: 15; V gene: TRBV20-1; J gene: TRBJ2-3; clone size: hyperexpanded; CDR3 DNA: TGCAGTGCTCCCGGACTAGCGTCCACCGGCGATACGCAGTATTTT; CDR3 protein: CSAPGLASTGDTQYF
D gene: TRBD1; CDR3 length: 13; V gene: TRBV20-1; J gene: TRBJ2-7; clone size: large; CDR3 DNA: TGCAGTGCGGCCGGGACAGGGCACTACGAGCAGTACTTC; CDR3 protein: CSAAGTGHYEQYF
D gene: NA; CDR3 length: 15; V gene: TRBV7-8; J gene: TRBJ2-3; clone size: large; CDR3 DNA: TGTGCCAGCAGCTCCCTCCTGGGAGGTTCATTAGCGCAGTATTTT; CDR3 protein: CASSSLLGGSLAQYF
D gene: NA; CDR3 length: 13; V gene: TRBV7-3; J gene: TRBJ1-1; clone size: NA; CDR3 DNA: TGTGCCAGCAGCCGCGGGGTGAACACTGAAGCTTTCTTT; CDR3 protein: CASSRGVNTEAFF
D gene: TRBD2; CDR3 length: 15; V gene: TRBV20-1; J gene: TRBJ2-2; clone size: large; CDR3 DNA: TGCAGTGCTCTGATAGCGGGGGGCGAATATGGGGAGCTGTTTTTT; CDR3 protein: CSALIAGGEYGELFF
D gene: NA; CDR3 length: 14; V gene: TRBV5-1; J gene: TRBJ2-2; clone size: few; CDR3 DNA: TGCGCCAGCAGCTTTACGGGGCTCCCCGGGGAGCTGTTTTTT; CDR3 protein: CASSFTGLPGELFF
D gene: NA; CDR3 length: 14; V gene: TRBV2; J gene: TRBJ2-3; clone size: NA; CDR3 DNA: TGTGCCAGCACCCGGGGCCTATACACAGATACGCAGTATTTT; CDR3 protein: CASTRGLYTDTQYF
D gene: TRBD2; CDR3 length: 16; V gene: TRBV23-1; J gene: TRBJ2-5; clone size: NA; CDR3 DNA: TGCGCCAGCAGTCAATTCTGGGGGAGGGCCACGAAGACCCAGTACTTC; CDR3 protein: CASSQFWGRATKTQYF
D gene: NA; CDR3 length: 15; V gene: TRBV7-2; J gene: TRBJ2-2; clone size: NA; CDR3 DNA: TGTGCCAGCAGCCTCCGGGGCCCCAACACCGGGGAGCTGTTTTTT; CDR3 protein: CASSLRGPNTGELFF
D gene: TRBD2; CDR3 length: 15; V gene: TRBV11-2; J gene: TRBJ2-3; clone size: large; CDR3 DNA: TGTGCCAGCAGCTACACTAGCGGGACAACAGATACGCAGTATTTT; CDR3 protein: CASSYTSGTTDTQYF
D gene: NA; CDR3 length: 14; V gene: TRBV7-3; J gene: TRBJ2-2; clone size: NA; CDR3 DNA: TGTGCCAGCAGCCGTCAGAGAAACACCGGGGAGCTGTTTTTT; CDR3 protein: CASSRQRNTGELFF
D gene: NA; CDR3 length: 14; V gene: TRBV6-2/TRBV6-3; J gene: TRBJ2-2; clone size: few; CDR3 DNA: TGTGCCAGCAGACCCCATCTAGGGACCGGGGAGCTGTTTTTT; CDR3 protein: CASRPHLGTGELFF
D gene: NA; CDR3 length: 16; V gene: TRBV7-9; J gene: TRBJ2-1; clone size: few; CDR3 DNA: TGTGCCAGCAGCGCATTGGAGACACCAAGGCCGAATGAGCAGTTCTTC; CDR3 protein: CASSALETPRPNEQFF
D gene: NA; CDR3 length: 12; V gene: TRBV10-3; J gene: TRBJ1-1; clone size: hyperexpanded; CDR3 DNA: TGTGCCATCAGAGCGGACAGCACTGAAGCTTTCTTT; CDR3 protein: CAIRADSTEAFF
D gene: NA; CDR3 length: 15; V gene: TRBV2; J gene: TRBJ1-5; clone size: NA; CDR3 DNA: TGTGCCAGCAATCCCGGGGGTGGGGGTAATCAGCCCCAGCATTTT; CDR3 protein: CASNPGGGGNQPQHF
D gene: TRBD1; CDR3 length: 15; V gene: TRBV7-2; J gene: TRBJ1-4; clone size: large; CDR3 DNA: TGTGCCAGCAGCTTGACAGGACAGGGGGCTAGAAAACTGTTTTTT; CDR3 protein: CASSLTGQGARKLFF
D gene: NA; CDR3 length: 11; V gene: TRBV7-9; J gene: TRBJ1-1; clone size: hyperexpanded; CDR3 DNA: TGTGCCACGGGGAGAGAGTATGAAGCTTTCTTT; CDR3 protein: CATGREYEAFF
D gene: NA; CDR3 length: 13; V gene: TRBV30; J gene: TRBJ2-5; clone size: few; CDR3 DNA: TGTGCCTGGAAGAGGCGGGGGCTTGAGACCCAGTACTTC; CDR3 protein: CAWKRRGLETQYF
D gene: NA; CDR3 length: 13; V gene: TRBV12-3/TRBV12-4; J gene: TRBJ1-1; clone size: large; CDR3 DNA: TGTGCCAGCAGTTTTGGGGGGTGGACTGAAGCTTTCTTT; CDR3 protein: CASSFGGWTEAFF
D gene: TRBD1; CDR3 length: 15; V gene: TRBV18; J gene: TRBJ2-3; clone size: few; CDR3 DNA: TGTGCCAGTTCTCTGGACAGGGGAATCACAGATACGCAGTATTTT; CDR3 protein: CASSLDRGITDTQYF
D gene: NA; CDR3 length: 18; V gene: TRBV6-1; J gene: TRBJ2-3; clone size: few; CDR3 DNA: TGTGCCAGCAGTGCTCAGACAAGGAGGCAGGGTAGCACAGATACGCAGTATTTT; CDR3 protein: CASSAQTRRQGSTDTQYF
D gene: NA; CDR3 length: 13; V gene: TRBV5-1; J gene: TRBJ1-2; clone size: NA; CDR3 DNA: TGCGCCAGCAGCTTGGACCACAGCTATGGCTACACCTTC; CDR3 protein: CASSLDHSYGYTF
D gene: NA; CDR3 length: 14; V gene: TRBV5-1; J gene: TRBJ1-1; clone size: few; CDR3 DNA: TGCGCCAGCAGCCCTACCGGGATGAACACTGAAGCTTTCTTT; CDR3 protein: CASSPTGMNTEAFF
D gene: NA; CDR3 length: 13; V gene: TRBV5-1; J gene: TRBJ2-5; clone size: large; CDR3 DNA: TGCGCCAGCAGCGTCACGAACAAAGAGACCCAGTACTTC; CDR3 protein: CASSVTNKETQYF
D gene: NA; CDR3 length: 11; V gene: TRBV7-9; J gene: TRBJ2-5; clone size: few; CDR3 DNA: TGTGCCAGCAGCTCCCAAGAGACCCAGTACTTC; CDR3 protein: CASSSQETQYF
D gene: NA; CDR3 length: 13; V gene: TRBV20-1; J gene: TRBJ1-1; clone size: NA; CDR3 DNA: TGCAGTGCTAGAGGAGGGGGGCACACTGAAGCTTTCTTT; CDR3 protein: CSARGGGHTEAFF
D gene: NA; CDR3 length: 12; V gene: TRBV20-1; J gene: TRBJ2-7; clone size: few; CDR3 DNA: TGCAGTGCACGGACGGACTCCCCCGAGCAGTACTTC; CDR3 protein: CSARTDSPEQYF
D gene: NA; CDR3 length: 14; V gene: TRBV20-1; J gene: TRBJ1-4; clone size: few; CDR3 DNA: TGCAGTGCTAGGAAGGGGACAACTAATGAAAAACTGTTTTTT; CDR3 protein: CSARKGTTNEKLFF
D gene: TRBD1; CDR3 length: 13; V gene: TRBV7-9; J gene: TRBJ1-2; clone size: NA; CDR3 DNA: TGTGCCAGCAGCGAACAGGGGGTCAGCGGCTACACCTTC; CDR3 protein: CASSEQGVSGYTF
D gene: TRBD2; CDR3 length: 12; V gene: TRBV2; J gene: TRBJ2-7; clone size: NA; CDR3 DNA: TGTGCCAGCAGTCCCGCTAGCGGCGAGCAGTACTTC; CDR3 protein: CASSPASGEQYF
D gene: NA; CDR3 length: 15; V gene: TRBV7-2; J gene: TRBJ1-5; clone size: large; CDR3 DNA: TGTGCCAGCAGCCCGATGAGAGGCAGCAATCAGCCCCAGCATTTT; CDR3 protein: CASSPMRGSNQPQHF
D gene: TRBD2; CDR3 length: 16; V gene: TRBV7-9; J gene: TRBJ2-3; clone size: NA; CDR3 DNA: TGTGCCAGCAGCTTCTCAGCGGGGGGCCGCACAGATACGCAGTATTTT; CDR3 protein: CASSFSAGGRTDTQYF
D gene: TRBD1; CDR3 length: 15; V gene: TRBV10-3; J gene: TRBJ1-5; clone size: few; CDR3 DNA: TGTGCCATCATCTACGACAGGGTATGCAATCAGCCCCAGCATTTT; CDR3 protein: CAIIYDRVCNQPQHF
D gene: TRBD2; CDR3 length: 15; V gene: TRBV7-2; J gene: TRBJ2-1; clone size: NA; CDR3 DNA: TGTGCCAGCAGCTCGGGCGGGAGCTCCTACAATGAGCAGTTCTTC; CDR3 protein: CASSSGGSSYNEQFF
D gene: TRBD1; CDR3 length: 15; V gene: TRBV7-2; J gene: TRBJ2-7; clone size: large; CDR3 DNA: TGTGTCAGCAGCTCTTGGCGGACAGGGCAATACGAGCAGTACTTC; CDR3 protein: CVSSSWRTGQYEQYF
D gene: TRBD1; CDR3 length: 13; V gene: TRBV13; J gene: TRBJ1-2; clone size: NA; CDR3 DNA: TGTGCCAGCAGCTTAAGGGGGCTCTATGGCTACACCTTC; CDR3 protein: CASSLRGLYGYTF
D gene: TRBD1; CDR3 length: 13; V gene: TRBV28; J gene: TRBJ1-5; clone size: large; CDR3 DNA: TGTGCCAGCAGACAGGGGGGCAATCAGCCCCAGCATTTT; CDR3 protein: CASRQGGNQPQHF
D gene: NA; CDR3 length: 16; V gene: TRBV4-3; J gene: TRBJ2-7; clone size: NA; CDR3 DNA: TGCGCCAGCAGCCAAGAGGGAGCGGCTAGCGCCTACGAGCAGTACTTC; CDR3 protein: CASSQEGAASAYEQYF
D gene: NA; CDR3 length: 13; V gene: TRBV15; J gene: TRBJ1-2; clone size: NA; CDR3 DNA: TGTGCCACCAGCAGAGACAGGGCTGGTGGCTACACCTTC; CDR3 protein: CATSRDRAGGYTF
D gene: NA; CDR3 length: 15; V gene: TRBV12-3/TRBV12-4; J gene: TRBJ1-2; clone size: NA; CDR3 DNA: TGTGCCAGCAGTTTTGGTCCGAGATCCCCGGGGGGCTACACCTTC; CDR3 protein: CASSFGPRSPGGYTF
D gene: NA; CDR3 length: 15; V gene: TRBV7-2; J gene: TRBJ1-3; clone size: hyperexpanded; CDR3 DNA: TGTGCCAGCAGCTACCGACGGGGCGGTGGAAACACCATATATTTT; CDR3 protein: CASSYRRGGGNTIYF
D gene: NA; CDR3 length: 11; V gene: TRBV2; J gene: TRBJ1-1; clone size: NA; CDR3 DNA: TGTGCCAGCAGCGAGGCGGGTGAAGCTTTCTTT; CDR3 protein: CASSEAGEAFF